This record concerns one TCR beta chain sequence. The record originates from a study of blood T cell repertoires in COVID-19. Sequencing was performed with immunoSEQ multiplex PCR; in TCRdb, only in-frame clones are kept and a portion is missing. The table lists fewer than 400,000 clones, approximately 81% of them singletons. The sequence derives from a woman aged 18-30 years with acute or convalescent COVID-19. The sample comprised peripheral blood.

CDR3 DNA sequence: TGTGCCAGCAGCTCCGAGAGGGCGGGAGGCGGGGAGACCCAGTACTTC. Translating gives CASSSERAGGGETQYF. This chain connects TRBV9 to TRBJ2-5, with TRBD2 matching 8 bases. Losses at the gene ends were 4 bases for V and 5 bases for J; bases not matched to a gene: 13. Germline V lookup: CDR1 SGDLS, CDR2 YYNGEE. The CDR3 spans 16 residues.